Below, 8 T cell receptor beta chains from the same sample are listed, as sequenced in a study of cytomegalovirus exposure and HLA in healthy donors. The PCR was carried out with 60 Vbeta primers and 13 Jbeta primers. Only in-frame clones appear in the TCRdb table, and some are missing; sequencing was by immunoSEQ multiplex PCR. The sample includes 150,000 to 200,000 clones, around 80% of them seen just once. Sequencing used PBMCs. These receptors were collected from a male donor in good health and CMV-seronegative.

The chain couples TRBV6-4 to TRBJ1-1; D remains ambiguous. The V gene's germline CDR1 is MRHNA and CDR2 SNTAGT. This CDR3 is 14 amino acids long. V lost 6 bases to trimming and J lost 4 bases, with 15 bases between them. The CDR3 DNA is TGTGCCAGCAGCGAGCTTGGGTCGGGCACTGAAGCTTTCTTT. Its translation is CASSELGSGTEAFF.

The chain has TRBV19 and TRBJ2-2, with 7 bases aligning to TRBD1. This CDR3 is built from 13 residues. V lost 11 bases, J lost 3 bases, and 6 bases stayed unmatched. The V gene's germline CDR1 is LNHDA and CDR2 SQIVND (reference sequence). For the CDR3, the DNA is TGTGCCGTCTTAGGGGGCTACACCGGGGAGCTGTTTTTT. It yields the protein CAVLGGYTGELFF. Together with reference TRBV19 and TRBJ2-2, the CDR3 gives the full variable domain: DGGITQSPKYLFRKEGQNVTLSCEQNLNHDAMYWYRQDPGQGLRLIYYSQIVNDFQKGDIAEGYSVSREKKESFPLTVTSAQKNPTAFYLCAVLGGYTGELFFGEGSRLTVL.

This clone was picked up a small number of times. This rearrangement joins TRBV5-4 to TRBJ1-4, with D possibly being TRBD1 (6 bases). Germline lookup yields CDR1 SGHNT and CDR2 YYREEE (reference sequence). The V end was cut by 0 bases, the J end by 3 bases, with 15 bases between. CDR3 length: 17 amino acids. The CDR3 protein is CASSLGGQQGSNEKLFF. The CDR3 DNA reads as TGTGCCAGCAGCTTGGGGGGGCAACAGGGATCTAATGAAAAACTGTTTTTT.

In DNA form, the CDR3 reads TGTGCCAGCAGCTATCCACCCGGCGAGCAGTACTTC. Translated: CASSYPPGEQYF. The rearrangement joins TRBV13 to TRBJ2-7; no reliable D call. This CDR3 spans 12 amino acids. Germline V gene lookup returns CDR1 PRHDT and CDR2 FYEKMQ (reference sequence). V dropped 4 bases and J dropped 6 bases, with 10 bases sitting between them.

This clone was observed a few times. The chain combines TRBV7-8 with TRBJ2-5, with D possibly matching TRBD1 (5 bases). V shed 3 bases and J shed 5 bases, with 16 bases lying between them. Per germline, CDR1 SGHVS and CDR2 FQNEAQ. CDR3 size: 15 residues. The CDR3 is CASSLRSGRGETQYF. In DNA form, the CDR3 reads TGTGCCAGCAGCTTGCGTTCAGGGCGAGGTGAGACCCAGTACTTC.

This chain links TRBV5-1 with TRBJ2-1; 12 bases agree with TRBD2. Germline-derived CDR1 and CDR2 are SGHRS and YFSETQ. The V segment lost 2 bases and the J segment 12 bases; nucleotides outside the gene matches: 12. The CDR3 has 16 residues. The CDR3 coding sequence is TGCGCCAGCAGCTTCCATACTAGCGGGAGGTTATCCGTGCAGTTCTTC. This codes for CASSFHTSGRLSVQFF.

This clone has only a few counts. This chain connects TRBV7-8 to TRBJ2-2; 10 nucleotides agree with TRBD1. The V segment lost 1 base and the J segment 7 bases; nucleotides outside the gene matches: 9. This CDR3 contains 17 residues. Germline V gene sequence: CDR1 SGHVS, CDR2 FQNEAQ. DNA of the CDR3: TGTGCCAGCAGCTTAGTTCCCCCGGGACAGGGGATCGGGGAGCTGTTTTTT. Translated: CASSLVPPGQGIGELFF.

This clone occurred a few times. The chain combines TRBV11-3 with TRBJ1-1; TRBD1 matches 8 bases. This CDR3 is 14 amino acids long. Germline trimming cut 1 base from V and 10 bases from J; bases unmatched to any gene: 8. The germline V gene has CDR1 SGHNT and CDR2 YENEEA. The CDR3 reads CASSLADRARGAFF. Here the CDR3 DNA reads TGTGCCAGCAGCTTAGCGGACAGGGCCCGGGGAGCTTTCTTT.